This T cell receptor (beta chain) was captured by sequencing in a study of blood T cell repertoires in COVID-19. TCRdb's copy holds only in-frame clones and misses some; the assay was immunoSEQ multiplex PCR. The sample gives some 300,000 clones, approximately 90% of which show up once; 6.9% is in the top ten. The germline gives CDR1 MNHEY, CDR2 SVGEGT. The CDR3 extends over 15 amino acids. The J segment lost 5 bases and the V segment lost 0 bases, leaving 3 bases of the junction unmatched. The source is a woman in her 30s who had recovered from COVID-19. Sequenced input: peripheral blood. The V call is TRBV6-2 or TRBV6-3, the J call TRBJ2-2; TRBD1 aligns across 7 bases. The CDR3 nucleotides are TGTGCCAGCAGTTACTCGACACAGGGGACCGGGGAGCTGTTTTTT. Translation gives CASSYSTQGTGELFF.